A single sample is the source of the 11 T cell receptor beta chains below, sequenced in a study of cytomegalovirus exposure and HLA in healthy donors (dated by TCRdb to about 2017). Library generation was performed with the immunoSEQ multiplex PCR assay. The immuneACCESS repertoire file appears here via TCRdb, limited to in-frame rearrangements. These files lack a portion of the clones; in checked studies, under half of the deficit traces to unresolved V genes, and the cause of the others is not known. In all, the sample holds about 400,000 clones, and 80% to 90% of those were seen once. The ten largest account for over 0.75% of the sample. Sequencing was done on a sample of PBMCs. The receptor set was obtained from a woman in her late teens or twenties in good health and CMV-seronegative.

For the CDR3, the DNA is TGCGCCAGCAGCCAAGTTGGGCCCATGGACACTGAAGCTTTCTTT. Translating gives CASSQVGPMDTEAFF. The gene calls are TRBV4-1 and TRBJ1-1; D remains ambiguous. CDR1 MGHRA and CDR2 YSYEKL come from the germline V gene. Trimming pared 1 base from V and 3 bases from J, leaving 12 bases between. The CDR3 consists of 15 residues.

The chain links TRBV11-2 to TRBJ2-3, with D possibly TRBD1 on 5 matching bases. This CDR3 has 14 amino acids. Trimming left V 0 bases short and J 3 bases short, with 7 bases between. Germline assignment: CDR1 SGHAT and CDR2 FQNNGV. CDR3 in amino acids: CASSLDPGTDTQYF. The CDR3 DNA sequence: TGTGCCAGCAGCTTAGATCCAGGGACAGATACGCAGTATTTT.

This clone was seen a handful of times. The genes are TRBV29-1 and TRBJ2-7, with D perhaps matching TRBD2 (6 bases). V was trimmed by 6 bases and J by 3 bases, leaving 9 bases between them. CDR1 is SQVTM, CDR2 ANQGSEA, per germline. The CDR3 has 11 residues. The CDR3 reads CSVRGNYEQYF. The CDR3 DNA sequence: TGCAGCGTACGGGGGAACTACGAGCAGTACTTC.

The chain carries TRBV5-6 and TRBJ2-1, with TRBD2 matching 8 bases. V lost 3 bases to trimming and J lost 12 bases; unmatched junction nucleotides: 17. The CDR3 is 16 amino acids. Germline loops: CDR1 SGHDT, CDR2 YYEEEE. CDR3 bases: TGTGCCAGCAGCTGGAGGTGGACACCTCGCCGGGGGGGGCAGTTCTTC. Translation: CASSWRWTPRRGGQFF.

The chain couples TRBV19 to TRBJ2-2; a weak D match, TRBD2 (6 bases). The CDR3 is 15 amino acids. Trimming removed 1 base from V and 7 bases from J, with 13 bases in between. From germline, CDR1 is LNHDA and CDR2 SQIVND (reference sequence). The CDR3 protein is CASSIAVGGIGELFF. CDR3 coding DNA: TGTGCCAGTAGTATAGCGGTCGGGGGTATCGGGGAGCTGTTTTTT.

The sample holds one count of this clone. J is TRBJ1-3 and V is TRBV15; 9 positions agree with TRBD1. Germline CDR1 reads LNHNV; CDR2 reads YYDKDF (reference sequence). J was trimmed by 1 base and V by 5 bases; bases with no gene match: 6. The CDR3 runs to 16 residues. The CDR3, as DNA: TGTGCCACCAGCCCAGACAGGGGGGTTTCTGGAAACACCATATATTTT. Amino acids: CATSPDRGVSGNTIYF.

The CDR3 sequence: CASSFRLAGDEQFF. The DNA for the CDR3 is TGTGCCAGCAGCTTCCGACTAGCGGGAGATGAGCAGTTCTTC. This rearrangement joins TRBV9 to TRBJ2-1, with 12 bases aligning to TRBD2. This CDR3 contains 14 residues. The V segment lost 4 bases and the J segment 8 bases; nucleotides outside the gene matches: 4. The germline CDR1 and CDR2 sequences are SGDLS and YYNGEE.

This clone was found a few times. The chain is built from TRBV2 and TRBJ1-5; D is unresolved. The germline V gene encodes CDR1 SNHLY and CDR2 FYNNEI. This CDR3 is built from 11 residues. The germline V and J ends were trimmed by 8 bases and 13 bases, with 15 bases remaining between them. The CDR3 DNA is TGTGCCAGCCGAACGGACGCGGGTCAGCATTTT. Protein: CASRTDAGQHF.

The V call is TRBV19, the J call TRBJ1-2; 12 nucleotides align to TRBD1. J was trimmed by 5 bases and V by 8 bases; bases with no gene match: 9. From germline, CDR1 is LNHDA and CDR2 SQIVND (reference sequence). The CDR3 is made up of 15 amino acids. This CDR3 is CASSPGQGAQYGYTF. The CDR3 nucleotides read TGTGCCAGTTCTCCGGGACAGGGGGCTCAATATGGCTACACCTTC.

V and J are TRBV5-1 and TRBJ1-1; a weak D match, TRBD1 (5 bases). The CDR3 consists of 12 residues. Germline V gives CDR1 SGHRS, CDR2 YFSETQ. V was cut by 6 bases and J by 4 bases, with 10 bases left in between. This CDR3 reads CASTSGGTEAFF. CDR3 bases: TGCGCCAGCACGTCGGGGGGCACTGAAGCTTTCTTT.

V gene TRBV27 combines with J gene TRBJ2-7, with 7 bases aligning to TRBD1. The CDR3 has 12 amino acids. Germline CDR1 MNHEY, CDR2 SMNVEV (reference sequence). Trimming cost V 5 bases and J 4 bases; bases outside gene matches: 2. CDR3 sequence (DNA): TGTGCCAGCAGTCAGACAGGGTACGAGCAGTACTTC. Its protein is CASSQTGYEQYF.